A selection of T cell receptor beta chains follows, all from one sample in a study of blood T cell repertoires in COVID-19. Profiling relied on immunoSEQ multiplex PCR, and the TCRdb table lists in-frame clones only, not all of them. The repertoire holds approximately 270,000 clones, with around 89% as singletons. The sample consisted of PBMCs or T cells enriched from blood (not recorded which). The receptors stem from a woman aged 25 to 39 with acute COVID-19. Both conserved end residues are part of each CDR3. A D gene is named only where the DNA matches it firmly. The size field is filled for only some rows; it gives once, few, many or a size class.

TRBV3-1/TRBV3-2,.,TRBJ2-1,once,TGTGCCAGCAGCCAAGGAGCAAATGAGCAGTTCTTC,CASSQGANEQFF
TRBV28,.,TRBJ2-3,once,.,CASSTSGRQLTDTQYF
TRBV28,TRBD1,TRBJ1-5,.,TGTGCCAGCACTACCGGACAGGGAACTTTGGGTAGCAATCAGCCCCAGCATTTT,CASTTGQGTLGSNQPQHF
TRBV27,.,TRBJ1-2,.,TGTGCCAGCAGCAACCAGGGGTTGGCGAACTATGGCTACACCTTC,CASSNQGLANYGYTF
TRBV12-3/TRBV12-4,.,TRBJ1-1,once,TGTGCCAGCAGTCCCGCGCACACTGAAGCTTTCTTT,CASSPAHTEAFF
TRBV7-9,TRBD1,TRBJ2-2,.,TGTGCCAGCAGCTTTCCTTCCAGGACAGGGGACCTGAACACCGGGGAGCTGTTTTTT,CASSFPSRTGDLNTGELFF
TRBV2,TRBD2,TRBJ2-7,.,TGTGCCAGCAGTGCCTCTAGCGGGAGCTCCTACGAGCAGTACTTC,CASSASSGSSYEQYF
TRBV7-8,.,TRBJ2-6,.,TGTGCCAGCAGCCGACCTGTGCAGGGATTTGGTGGGGCCAACGTCCTGACTTTC,CASSRPVQGFGGANVLTF
TRBV28,.,TRBJ2-2,.,TGTGCCAGCAGTCTGGGACATTTGAACACCGGGGAGCTGTTTTTT,CASSLGHLNTGELFF
TRBV5-1,.,TRBJ2-7,.,TGCGCCAGCAGCAGCGGGCTCGAGGCCTACGAGCAGTACTTC,CASSSGLEAYEQYF
TRBV7-9,.,TRBJ2-2,.,TGTGCCAGCAGCTCGCCGGAGGGGGCGGGGGAGCTGTTTTTT,CASSSPEGAGELFF
TRBV4-2,TRBD2,TRBJ2-1,few,TGTGCCAGCAGCCAAGGCGGAGGAGGGCTAGCGGGAGTCTTTGGTGAGCAGTTCTTC,CASSQGGGGLAGVFGEQFF
TRBV28,.,TRBJ1-6,.,TGTGCCAGCAGTTTAGGGCAGGGTTATGCACCCCTCCACTTT,CASSLGQGYAPLHF
TRBV7-2,.,TRBJ1-5,.,TGTGCCAGCAGCTTGGAGCCTTATGGCAATCAGCCCCAGCATTTT,CASSLEPYGNQPQHF
TRBV13,.,TRBJ2-7,.,TGTGCCAGCAGCCCTACGAGGGGGTACGAGCAGTACTTC,CASSPTRGYEQYF
TRBV13,TRBD2,TRBJ2-1,.,TGTGCCAGCGGACTAGCGGTCTACAATGAGCAGTTCTTC,CASGLAVYNEQFF
TRBV11-2,TRBD1,TRBJ2-5,.,TGTGCCAGCAGCTTATTGGGGACAGGGAAGGAAGAGACCCAGTACTTC,CASSLLGTGKEETQYF
TRBV5-5,TRBD2,TRBJ2-7,.,TGTGCCAGCAGCTTGGTGACGACTAGCGGCCTCCTTGGATACGAGCAGTACTTC,CASSLVTTSGLLGYEQYF
TRBV4-1,.,TRBJ2-2,.,TGCGCCAGCAGCCAAGCGACAGGTGCGAACACCGGGGAGCTGTTTTTT,CASSQATGANTGELFF
TRBV27,.,TRBJ2-1,.,TGTGCCAGCAGTTTATCGGCTTACAATGAGCAGTTCTTC,CASSLSAYNEQFF
TRBV27,.,TRBJ2-2,.,TGTGCCAGCCATCATGGAGACTCGAACACCGGGGAGCTGTTTTTT,CASHHGDSNTGELFF
TRBV7-9,.,TRBJ2-5,.,TGTGCCAGCAGCCCCCTGGAGGAGACCCAGTACTTC,CASSPLEETQYF
TRBV10-2,.,TRBJ2-1,.,TGCGCCAGCAGACCAGACAGGAACTACTACAATGAGCAGTTCTTC,CASRPDRNYYNEQFF
TRBV13,TRBD1,TRBJ1-3,.,TGTGCCAGCAGCCTCGGGACAGCTGGAAACACCATATATTTT,CASSLGTAGNTIYF
TRBV18,TRBD2,TRBJ2-5,.,TGTGCCAGCTCATTAACAAGGACTAGCGGGAGGCGGAAGACCCAGTACTTC,CASSLTRTSGRRKTQYF
TRBV7-9,.,TRBJ1-5,.,TGTGCCAGCAGCTTACAGGCTAGCAATCAGCCCCAGCATTTT,CASSLQASNQPQHF
TRBV27,.,TRBJ2-7,.,TGTGCCAGCAGATCGCGGGCTAGCAGATACGAGCAGTACTTC,CASRSRASRYEQYF
TRBV27,TRBD1,TRBJ1-2,.,TGTGCCAGCAGTTCTATCTGGGACAGGGACGACTATGGCTACACCTTC,CASSSIWDRDDYGYTF
TRBV11-2,TRBD1,TRBJ2-7,.,TGTGCCAGCAGCCAGATGGGACAGTACTACGAGCAGTACTTC,CASSQMGQYYEQYF
TRBV7-3,TRBD1,TRBJ2-7,.,TGTGCCAGCAGATCCGGGACAGGGGAGTGGCAGTACTTC,CASRSGTGEWQYF
TRBV6-5,TRBD1,TRBJ2-7,.,TGTGCCAGCAGTTACCTAGGACAGGGATCCTACGAGCAGTACTTC,CASSYLGQGSYEQYF
TRBV7-3,TRBD1,TRBJ1-4,.,TGTGCCAGCAGCTTAGACAGGGGAACTAATGAAAAACTGTTTTTT,CASSLDRGTNEKLFF
TRBV6-5,.,TRBJ2-2,.,TGTGCCAGCAGCCCAGGGGATCTGAACACCGGGGAGCTGTTTTTT,CASSPGDLNTGELFF
TRBV29-1,TRBD1,TRBJ2-5,.,TGCAGCGGGATTCTGGACAGGGGTTCCCAAGAGACCCAGTACTTC,CSGILDRGSQETQYF
TRBV24-1,.,TRBJ2-7,.,TGTGCCACCAGTGAAGCGCACTCCTACGAGCAGTACTTC,CATSEAHSYEQYF
TRBV4-2,TRBD1,TRBJ1-1,.,TGTGCCAGCAGCCAAGAGAGGTACAGGGGAGACACTGAAGCTTTCTTT,CASSQERYRGDTEAFF